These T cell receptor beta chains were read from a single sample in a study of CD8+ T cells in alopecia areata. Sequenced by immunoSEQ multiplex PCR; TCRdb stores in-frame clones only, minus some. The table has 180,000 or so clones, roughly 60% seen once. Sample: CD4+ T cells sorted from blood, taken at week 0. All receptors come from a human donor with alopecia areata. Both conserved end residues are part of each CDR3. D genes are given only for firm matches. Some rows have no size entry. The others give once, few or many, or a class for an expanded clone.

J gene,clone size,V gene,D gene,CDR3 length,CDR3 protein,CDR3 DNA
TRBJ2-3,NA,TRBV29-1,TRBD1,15,CSVSFLSGQADTQYF,TGCAGCGTTTCTTTTTTATCCGGACAGGCAGATACGCAGTATTTT
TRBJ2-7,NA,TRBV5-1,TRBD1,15,CASSFRDRGRDEQYF,TGCGCCAGCAGCTTTCGGGACAGGGGGCGTGACGAGCAGTACTTC
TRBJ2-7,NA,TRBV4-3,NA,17,CASSQDLLGQSSYEQYF,TGCGCCAGCAGCCAAGATCTTTTAGGGCAAAGCTCCTACGAGCAGTACTTC
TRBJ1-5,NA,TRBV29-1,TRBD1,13,CSVEETGGSPQHF,TGCAGCGTTGAAGAGACAGGGGGCTCGCCCCAGCATTTT
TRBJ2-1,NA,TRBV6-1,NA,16,CASSESVAVRYNEQFF,TGTGCCAGCAGTGAATCCGTAGCCGTACGCTACAATGAGCAGTTCTTC
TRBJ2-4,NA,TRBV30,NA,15,CAWSRDTVAKNIQYF,TGTGCCTGGAGTAGGGACACGGTAGCCAAAAACATTCAGTACTTC
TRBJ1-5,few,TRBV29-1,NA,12,CSGQEGNQPQHF,TGCAGCGGACAGGAGGGCAATCAGCCCCAGCATTTT
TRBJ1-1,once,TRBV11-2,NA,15,CASSRSRGLGPEAFF,TGTGCCAGCAGCCGCAGTCGGGGTCTGGGTCCTGAAGCTTTCTTT
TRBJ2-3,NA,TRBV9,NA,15,CASSVAGGITDTQYF,TGTGCCAGCAGCGTAGCAGGGGGGATCACAGATACGCAGTATTTT
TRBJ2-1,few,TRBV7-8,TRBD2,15,CASSFSGASYNEQFF,TGTGCCAGCAGCTTTAGCGGGGCGTCCTACAATGAGCAGTTCTTC
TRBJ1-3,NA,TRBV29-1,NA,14,CSVEVRERGNTIYF,TGCAGCGTTGAAGTAAGGGAACGCGGAAACACCATATATTTT
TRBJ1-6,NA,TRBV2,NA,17,CASSEKVASSYNSPLHF,TGTGCCAGCAGTGAAAAGGTGGCTAGCTCCTATAATTCACCCCTCCACTTT